The 11 T cell receptor beta chains reported below all come from one sample, sequenced in a study of blood T cell repertoires in COVID-19. Some clones are missing from TCRdb's copy, which holds only in-frame ones; the method was immunoSEQ multiplex PCR. Of over 300,000 clones detected, about 90% appear once; the ten largest clones hold 6.5% to 8%. The specimen sequenced was peripheral blood. Receptor source: a young man with active or convalescent COVID-19.

The sample holds one count of this clone. The chain uses TRBV19 and TRBJ1-2, with 8 bases matching TRBD1. The CDR3 consists of 20 residues. The germline V gene has CDR1 LNHDA and CDR2 SQIVND (reference sequence). J was trimmed by 6 bases and V by 3 bases; bases with no gene match: 24. CDR3 bases: TGTGCCAGTAGTATTGTAATGAGGGGAGGCAGGGGGCGCATAGATCATGGCTACACCTTC. This translates into CASSIVMRGGRGRIDHGYTF.

In this sample, this clone turned up a few times. The rearrangement joins TRBV27 to TRBJ1-5; possibly TRBD1 for D (6 bases). V was trimmed by 6 bases and J by 3 bases, leaving 12 bases between them. This CDR3 region has 14 residues. Germline V gives CDR1 MNHEY, CDR2 SMNVEV (reference sequence). The DNA of the CDR3 is TGTGCCAGCAGCCTTCGGGGGGCCAATCAGCCCCAGCATTTT. Protein: CASSLRGANQPQHF.

The gene calls are TRBV5-1 and TRBJ1-2; tentative D call: TRBD1 (6 bases). CDR3 length: 15 residues. The V gene lost 3 bases and the J gene lost 4 bases, with 16 bases spanning the gap. Germline V lookup: CDR1 SGHRS, CDR2 YFSETQ. This CDR3 is CASSSRQEPSYGYTF. The CDR3 DNA is TGCGCCAGCAGCTCTAGACAGGAACCTTCCTATGGCTACACCTTC.

The rearrangement links TRBV19 to TRBJ2-7; D ambiguous. Between the trimmed V and J ends, which lost 4 bases and 3 bases, there was a span of 10 bases. The length of the CDR3 is 13 residues. The V gene's germline CDR1 is LNHDA and CDR2 SQIVND (reference sequence). CDR3 bases: TGTGCCAGTAGTACACTCCTCGGCTACGAGCAGTACTTC. Translating it yields CASSTLLGYEQYF.

The chain combines TRBV6-5 with TRBJ1-2; possible D gene TRBD1, 6 bases. V lost 0 bases and J 4 bases, leaving 15 bases between the germline ends. The CDR3 totals 16 residues. The germline gives CDR1 MNHEY, CDR2 SVGAGI. CDR3 in DNA: TGTGCCAGCAGTTACTCGAAGGCGGGGGGCCTCTATGGCTACACCTTC. It encodes CASSYSKAGGLYGYTF.

This clone was found once. V is TRBV28 and J is TRBJ1-4; TRBD1 matches 8 bases. This CDR3 spans 17 amino acids. The trim removed 3 bases at V and 10 bases at J, leaving 16 bases unmatched. The germline V gene has CDR1 MDHEN and CDR2 SYDVKM. CDR3 sequence: CASSFYYLGQDGGKLFF. The CDR3 region has the DNA TGTGCCAGCAGTTTTTATTACCTGGGACAGGACGGGGGAAAACTGTTTTTT.

The gene calls are TRBV6-5 and TRBJ1-2; 7 bases are shared with TRBD1. V trimming: 2 bases; J trimming: 7 bases; junction bases outside the gene matches: 7. Germline V CDR1 and CDR2: MNHEY, SVGAGI. The CDR3 runs to 14 residues. CDR3 DNA sequence: TGTGCCAGCAGTTACCTCGACAGGGTGGCTGGCTACACCTTC. Its translation: CASSYLDRVAGYTF.

This clone is a singleton in its sample. The J gene is TRBJ2-2, the V gene TRBV2; maybe TRBD1 (6 bases). V lost 3 bases and J lost 2, with 13 bases in between. This CDR3 is built from 16 residues. The germline CDR1 and CDR2 sequences are SNHLY and FYNNEI. This chain's CDR3 is CASSDQGLLNTGELFF. The CDR3 DNA reads TGTGCCAGCAGTGATCAGGGGCTACTAAACACCGGGGAGCTGTTTTTT.

The chain couples TRBV29-1 to TRBJ1-2; TRBD1 matches at 9 bases. The CDR3 loop spans 15 amino acids. Germline lookup yields CDR1 SQVTM and CDR2 ANQGSEA. V dropped 7 bases and J dropped 3; count of bases not matched to a gene: 12. The CDR3 loop is CSEYKPGQGDYGYTF. Here the CDR3 DNA reads TGCAGCGAATACAAACCGGGACAGGGAGACTATGGCTACACCTTC.

The V and J genes are TRBV11-2 and TRBJ2-1; tentative D call: TRBD1 (5 bases). The CDR3 has 13 amino acids. Trimming cost V 6 bases and J 8 bases, with 14 bases left between them. Germline loops: CDR1 SGHAT, CDR2 FQNNGV. DNA for the CDR3: TGTGCCAGCAGGCCCGTAGGGGAACATGAGCAGTTCTTC. Translating gives CASRPVGEHEQFF. Full variable domain (rest looked up from reference TRBV11-2 and TRBJ2-1): EAGVAQSPRYKIIEKRQSVAFWCNPISGHATLYWYQQILGQGPKLLIQFQNNGVVDDSQLPKDRFSAERLKGVDSTLKIQPAKLEDSAVYLCASRPVGEHEQFFGPGTRLTVL.

The V and J genes are TRBV11-2 and TRBJ2-7, with 10 bases that match TRBD2. Germline CDR1 is SGHAT and CDR2 is FQNNGV. The CDR3 spans 18 residues. Unmatched junction bases numbered 11, after V lost 3 bases and J lost 0 bases. The CDR3 sequence is CASSLTSGRGGGSYEQYF. The CDR3 DNA reads TGTGCCAGCAGCTTGACTAGCGGGCGCGGTGGGGGCTCCTACGAGCAGTACTTC.